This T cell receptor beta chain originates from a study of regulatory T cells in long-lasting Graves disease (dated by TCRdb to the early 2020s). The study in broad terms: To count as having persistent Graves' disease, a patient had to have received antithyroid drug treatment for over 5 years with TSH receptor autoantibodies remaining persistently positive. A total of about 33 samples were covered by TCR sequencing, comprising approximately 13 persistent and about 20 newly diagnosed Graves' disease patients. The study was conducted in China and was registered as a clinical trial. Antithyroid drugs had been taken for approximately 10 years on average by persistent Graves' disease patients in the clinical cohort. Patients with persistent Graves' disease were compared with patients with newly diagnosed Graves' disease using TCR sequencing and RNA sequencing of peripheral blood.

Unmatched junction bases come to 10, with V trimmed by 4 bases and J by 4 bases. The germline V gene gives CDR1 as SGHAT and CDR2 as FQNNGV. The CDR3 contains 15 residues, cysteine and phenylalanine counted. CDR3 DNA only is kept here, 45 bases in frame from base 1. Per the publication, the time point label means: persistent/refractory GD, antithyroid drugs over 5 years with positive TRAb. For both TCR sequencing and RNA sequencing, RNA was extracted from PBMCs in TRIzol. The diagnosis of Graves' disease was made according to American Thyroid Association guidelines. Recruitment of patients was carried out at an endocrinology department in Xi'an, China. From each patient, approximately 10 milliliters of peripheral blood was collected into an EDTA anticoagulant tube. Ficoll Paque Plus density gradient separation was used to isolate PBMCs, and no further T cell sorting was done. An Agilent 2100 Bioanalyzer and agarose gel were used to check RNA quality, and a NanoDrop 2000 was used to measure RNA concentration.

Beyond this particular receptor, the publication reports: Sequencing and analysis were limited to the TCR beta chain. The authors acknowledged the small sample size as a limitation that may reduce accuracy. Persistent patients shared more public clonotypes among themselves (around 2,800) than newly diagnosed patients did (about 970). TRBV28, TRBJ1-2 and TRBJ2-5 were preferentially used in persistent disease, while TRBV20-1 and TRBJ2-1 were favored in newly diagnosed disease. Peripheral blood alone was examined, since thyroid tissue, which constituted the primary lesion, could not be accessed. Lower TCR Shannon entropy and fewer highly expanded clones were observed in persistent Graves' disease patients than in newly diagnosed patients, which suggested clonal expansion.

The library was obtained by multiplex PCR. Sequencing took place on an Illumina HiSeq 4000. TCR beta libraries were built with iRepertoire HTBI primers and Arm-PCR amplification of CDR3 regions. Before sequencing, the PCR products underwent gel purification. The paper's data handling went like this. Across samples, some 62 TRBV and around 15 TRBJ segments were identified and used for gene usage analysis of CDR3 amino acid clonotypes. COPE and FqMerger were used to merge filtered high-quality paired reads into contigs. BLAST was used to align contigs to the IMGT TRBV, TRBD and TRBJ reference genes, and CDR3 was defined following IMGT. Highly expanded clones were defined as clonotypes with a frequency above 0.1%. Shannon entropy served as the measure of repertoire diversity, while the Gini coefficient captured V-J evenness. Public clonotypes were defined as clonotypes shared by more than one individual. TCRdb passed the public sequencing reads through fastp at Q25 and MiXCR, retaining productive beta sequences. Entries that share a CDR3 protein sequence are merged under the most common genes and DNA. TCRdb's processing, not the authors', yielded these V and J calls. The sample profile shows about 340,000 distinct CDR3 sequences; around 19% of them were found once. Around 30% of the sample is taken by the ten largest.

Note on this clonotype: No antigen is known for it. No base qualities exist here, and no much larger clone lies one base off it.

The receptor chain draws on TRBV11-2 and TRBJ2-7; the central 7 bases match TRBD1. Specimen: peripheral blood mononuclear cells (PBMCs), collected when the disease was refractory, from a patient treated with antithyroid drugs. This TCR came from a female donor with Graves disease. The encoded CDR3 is CASSSDRDPFYEQYF. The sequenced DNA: TGTGCCAGCAGCTCCGACAGGGATCCTTTTTACGAGCAGTACTTC.